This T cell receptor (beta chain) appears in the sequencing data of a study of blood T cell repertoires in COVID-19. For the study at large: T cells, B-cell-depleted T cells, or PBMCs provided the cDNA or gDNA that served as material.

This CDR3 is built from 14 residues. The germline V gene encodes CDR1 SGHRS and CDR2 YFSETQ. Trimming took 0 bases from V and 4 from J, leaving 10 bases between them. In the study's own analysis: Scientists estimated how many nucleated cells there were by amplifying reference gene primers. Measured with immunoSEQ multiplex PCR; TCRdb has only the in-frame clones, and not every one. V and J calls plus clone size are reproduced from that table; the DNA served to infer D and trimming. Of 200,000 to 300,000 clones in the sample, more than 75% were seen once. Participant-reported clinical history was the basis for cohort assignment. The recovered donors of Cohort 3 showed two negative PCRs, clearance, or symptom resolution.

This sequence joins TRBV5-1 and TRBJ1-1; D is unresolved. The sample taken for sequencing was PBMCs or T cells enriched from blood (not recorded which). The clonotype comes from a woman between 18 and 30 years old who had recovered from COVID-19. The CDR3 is CASSLESGFTEAFF. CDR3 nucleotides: TGCGCCAGCAGCTTGGAGTCCGGGTTCACTGAAGCTTTCTTT.